The sequence of this T cell receptor beta chain was determined in a study of blood T cell repertoires in COVID-19. Overall study context: COVID-19 samples, acute and convalescent, were from the United States, Italy and Spain. From T cells, B-cell-depleted T cells, or PBMCs came the material, which was cDNA or gDNA.

Per the original data handling: Reference gene primers were amplified, and this amplification served to estimate nucleated cell counts. The data were produced by immunoSEQ multiplex PCR, yet TCRdb's version contains in-frame clones alone and is incomplete. The V and J calls and clone size come from that table; D and trimming were worked out from the DNA. The table shows fewer than 250,000 clones, with around four fifths occurring only once. CDR3 size: 11 residues. Germline loops: CDR1 LNHDA, CDR2 SQIVND (reference sequence). The V and J ends lost 6 bases and 8 bases respectively, with 10 bases between them.

The chain recombines TRBV19 with TRBJ1-1, with D unclear. This TCR was recovered from a man aged 30 to 39 with active or convalescent COVID-19. The sample taken for sequencing was peripheral blood. CDR3 amino acids: CASSPGSEAFF. In nucleotides, the CDR3 is TGTGCCAGTAGCCCCGGGAGCGAAGCTTTCTTT.